This TCR beta chain was sequenced in a study of blood T cells in healthy people across ages. Germline V gene data show CDR1 as KGHDR and CDR2 as SFDVKD. V lost 5 bases and J lost 7, with 11 bases in between. This CDR3 region has 14 residues. Per individual sample, total RNA of at least 5 micrograms was extracted. Findings and caveats of the study: Estimates based on one million T cells were treated as lower bounds.

As to this clonotype: Its target is unknown.

Primed by a sample-barcoded 5' primer and a J-beta primer mix, a second PCR proceeded for about 6 to 12 cycles. With 12 random nucleotides, a template-switch adaptor tagged each individual cDNA molecule. TCRdb reanalysed the 5' RACE reads using MiXCR and keeps one entry per CDR3 protein. The sample yields 700,000 to 950,000 distinct CDR3 sequences, approximately 39% seen once. The J gene is TRBJ1-6, the V gene TRBV24-1; D gene uncertain. This clonotype was obtained from a woman aged 60-70 years in good health. Sample: blood. CDR3 in DNA: TGTGCCACCAGTGGAGGTATGAGGAATTCACCCCTCCACTTT. Amino acids: CATSGGMRNSPLHF.